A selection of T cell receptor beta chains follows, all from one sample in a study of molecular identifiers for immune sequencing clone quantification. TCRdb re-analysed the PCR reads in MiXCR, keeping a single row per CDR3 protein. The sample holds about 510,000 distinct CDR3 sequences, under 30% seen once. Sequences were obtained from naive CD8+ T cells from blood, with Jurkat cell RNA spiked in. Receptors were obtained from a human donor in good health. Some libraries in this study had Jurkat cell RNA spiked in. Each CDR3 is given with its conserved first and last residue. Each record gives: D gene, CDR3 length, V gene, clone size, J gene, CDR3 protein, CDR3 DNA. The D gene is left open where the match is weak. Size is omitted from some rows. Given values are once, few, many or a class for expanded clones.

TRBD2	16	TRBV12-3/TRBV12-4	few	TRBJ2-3	CASSFWAGVYTDTQYF	TGTGCCAGCAGTTTTTGGGCGGGGGTTTACACAGATACGCAGTATTTT
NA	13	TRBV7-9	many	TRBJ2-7	CASSLGRANEQYF	TGTGCCAGCAGCTTAGGGCGGGCCAACGAGCAGTACTTC
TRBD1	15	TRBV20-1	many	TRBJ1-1	CSAIPDRGQNTEAFF	TGCAGTGCGATCCCCGACAGGGGACAGAACACTGAAGCTTTCTTT
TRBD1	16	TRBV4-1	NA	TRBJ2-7	CASSLYGGTATYEQYF	TGCGCCAGCAGCCTATACGGTGGGACAGCCACCTACGAGCAGTACTTC
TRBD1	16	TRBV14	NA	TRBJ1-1	CASSLRYTGGGPEAFF	TGTGCCAGCAGCCTACGGTATACAGGGGGCGGACCTGAAGCTTTCTTT
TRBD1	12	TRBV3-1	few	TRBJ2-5	CASSHSGQQKYF	TGTGCCAGCAGCCATTCGGGACAGCAAAAGTACTTC
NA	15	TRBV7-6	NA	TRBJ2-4	CASVDFSKAKNIQYF	TGTGCCTCGGTTGACTTCTCAAAGGCCAAAAACATTCAGTACTTC
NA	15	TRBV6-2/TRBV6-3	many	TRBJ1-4	CASLTGTPSNEKLFF	TGTGCCAGCTTAACCGGGACACCGTCGAATGAAAAACTGTTTTTT
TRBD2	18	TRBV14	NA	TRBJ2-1	CASSQTWTSGSGWNEQFF	TGTGCCAGCAGCCAAACGTGGACTAGCGGGAGTGGATGGAATGAGCAGTTCTTC
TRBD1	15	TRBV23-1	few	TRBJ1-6	CASRWTGDINSPLHF	TGCGCCAGCAGATGGACAGGGGATATAAATTCACCCCTCCACTTT
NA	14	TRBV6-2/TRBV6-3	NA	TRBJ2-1	CASSSWSDYNEQFF	TGTGCCAGCAGTTCCTGGTCCGACTACAATGAGCAGTTCTTC
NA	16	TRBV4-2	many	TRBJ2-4	CASSQEFTEPKGIQYF	TGTGCCAGCAGCCAAGAGTTTACGGAACCCAAAGGCATTCAGTACTTC
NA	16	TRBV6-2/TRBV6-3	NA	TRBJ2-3	CASSSQGFSSTDTQYF	TGTGCCAGCAGTTCCCAAGGTTTCTCTAGCACAGATACGCAGTATTTT
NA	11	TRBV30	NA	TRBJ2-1	CVWGYYNEQFF	TGTGTCTGGGGATACTACAATGAGCAGTTCTTC
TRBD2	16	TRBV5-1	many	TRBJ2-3	CASSRETSVGADTQYF	TGCGCCAGCAGCAGGGAGACTAGCGTCGGGGCAGATACGCAGTATTTT
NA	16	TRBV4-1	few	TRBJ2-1	CASSQQGSALDNEQFF	TGCGCCAGCAGCCAGCAGGGATCAGCTTTAGACAATGAGCAGTTCTTC
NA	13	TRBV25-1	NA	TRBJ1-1	CASRLRGNTEAFF	TGTGCCAGCAGGCTCCGGGGGAACACTGAAGCTTTCTTT
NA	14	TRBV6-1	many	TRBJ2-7	CASSEAAGSYEQYF	TGTGCCAGCAGTGAAGCGGCAGGGTCCTACGAGCAGTACTTC
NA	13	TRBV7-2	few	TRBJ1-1	CASSLDLVTEAFF	TGTGCCAGCAGCTTAGATCTTGTGACTGAAGCTTTCTTT
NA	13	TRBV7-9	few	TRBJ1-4	CASSLEVEEKLFF	TGTGCCAGCAGCTTAGAGGTGGAGGAAAAACTGTTTTTT
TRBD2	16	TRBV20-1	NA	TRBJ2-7	CSARDQVSGRLFEQYF	TGCAGTGCTAGAGATCAGGTTAGCGGGAGATTATTCGAGCAGTACTTC
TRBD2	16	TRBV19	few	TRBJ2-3	CASSILSGGESDTQYF	TGTGCCAGTAGTATCCTTAGCGGGGGGGAATCGGATACGCAGTATTTT
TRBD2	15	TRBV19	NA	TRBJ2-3	CASCSGTRGTDTQYF	TGTGCCAGTTGCTCCGGGACTAGGGGCACAGATACGCAGTATTTT
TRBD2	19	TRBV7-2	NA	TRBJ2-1	CASSSLGTSGGAGYNEQVF	TGTGCCAGCAGCTCCCTAGGGACTAGCGGGGGGGCGGGCTACAATGAGCAGGTCTTC
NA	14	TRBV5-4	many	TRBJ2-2	CASSLDGMTGELFF	TGTGCCAGCAGCTTGGATGGAATGACCGGGGAGCTGTTTTTT
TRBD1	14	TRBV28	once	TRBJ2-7	CASSRRDRSYEQYF	TGTGCCAGCAGCCGCAGGGACAGGAGCTACGAGCAGTACTTC
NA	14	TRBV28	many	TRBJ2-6	CASSLKGRGHVLTF	TGTGCCAGCAGTTTGAAGGGGCGCGGGCACGTCCTGACTTTC
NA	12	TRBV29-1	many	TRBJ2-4	CSAEGLGNIQYF	TGCAGCGCCGAAGGGCTCGGCAACATTCAGTACTTC
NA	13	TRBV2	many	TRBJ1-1	CASSEPLGTEAFF	TGTGCCAGCAGTGAACCCCTGGGCACTGAAGCTTTCTTT
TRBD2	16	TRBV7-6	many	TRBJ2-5	CASSLGLAALQETQYF	TGTGCCAGCAGCTTAGGACTAGCGGCCCTTCAAGAGACCCAGTACTTC
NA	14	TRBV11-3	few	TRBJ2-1	CASSLAGPYNEQFF	TGTGCCAGCAGCTTAGCGGGACCCTACAATGAGCAGTTCTTC
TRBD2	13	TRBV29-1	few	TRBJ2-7	CSVEDGRAYEQYF	TGCAGCGTTGAAGACGGGAGGGCCTACGAGCAGTACTTC
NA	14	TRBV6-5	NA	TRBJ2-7	CASSYKKGGYEQYF	TGTGCCAGCAGTTACAAGAAAGGGGGCTACGAGCAGTACTTC
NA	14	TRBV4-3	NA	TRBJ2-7	CASSPRAGGGEQYF	TGCGCCAGCAGCCCAAGGGCAGGGGGAGGCGAGCAGTACTTC
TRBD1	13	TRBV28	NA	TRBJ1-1	CASRSGGHAEAFF	TGTGCCAGCAGATCAGGGGGGCACGCTGAAGCTTTCTTT
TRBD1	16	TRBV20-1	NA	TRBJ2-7	CSARIPRGIEAYEQYF	TGCAGTGCTAGGATTCCCAGGGGGATAGAAGCGTACGAGCAGTACTTC
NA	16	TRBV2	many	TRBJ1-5	CASSEALKALNQPQHF	TGTGCCAGCAGTGAAGCGCTTAAGGCACTAAATCAGCCCCAGCATTTT
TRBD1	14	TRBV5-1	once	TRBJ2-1	CAGSLVQGADEQFF	TGCGCCGGCAGCTTGGTACAGGGGGCTGATGAGCAGTTCTTC
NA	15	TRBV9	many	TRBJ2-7	CASSVEGGPANEQYF	TGTGCCAGCAGCGTAGAAGGAGGGCCCGCCAACGAGCAGTACTTC
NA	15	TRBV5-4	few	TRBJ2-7	CASSILGEVDNEQYF	TGTGCCAGCAGCATCCTAGGGGAGGTCGACAACGAGCAGTACTTC
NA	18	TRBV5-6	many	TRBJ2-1	CASSLVGGGPYIPNEQFF	TGTGCCAGCAGCTTGGTCGGGGGAGGACCCTACATCCCCAATGAGCAGTTCTTC
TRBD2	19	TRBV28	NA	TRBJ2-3	CASKRGTSGRLGVPDTQYF	TGTGCCAGCAAACGAGGGACTAGCGGGAGATTGGGGGTACCCGATACGCAGTATTTT
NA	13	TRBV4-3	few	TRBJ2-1	CASSQHRANEQFF	TGCGCCAGCAGCCAACATCGAGCGAATGAGCAGTTCTTC
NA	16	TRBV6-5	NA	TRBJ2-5	CASSYYRDTGQETQYF	TGTGCCAGCAGTTACTACCGGGACACGGGACAAGAGACCCAGTACTTC
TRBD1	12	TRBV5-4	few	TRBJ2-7	CASSMTGAEQYF	TGTGCCAGCAGCATGACAGGGGCCGAGCAGTACTTC
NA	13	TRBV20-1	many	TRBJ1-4	CSARDSTREKLFF	TGCAGTGCTAGAGATAGTACCAGGGAAAAACTGTTTTTT
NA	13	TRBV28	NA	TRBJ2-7	CASRSTGPYEQYF	TGTGCCAGCAGGTCGACGGGCCCCTACGAGCAGTACTTC
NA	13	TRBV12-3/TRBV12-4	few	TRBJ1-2	CASSLDSHYGYTF	TGTGCCAGCAGTCTAGACAGCCACTATGGCTACACCTTC
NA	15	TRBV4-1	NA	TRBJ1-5	CASSQVRGENQPQHF	TGCGCCAGCAGCCAAGTCAGGGGCGAGAATCAGCCCCAGCATTTT
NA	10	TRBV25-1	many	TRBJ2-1	CASSEREQFF	TGTGCCAGCAGTGAGCGGGAGCAGTTCTTC
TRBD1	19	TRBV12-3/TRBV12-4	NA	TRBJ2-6	CASSLALGTESSGANVLTF	TGTGCCAGCAGTTTAGCGCTAGGGACAGAGAGCTCTGGGGCCAACGTCCTGACTTTC
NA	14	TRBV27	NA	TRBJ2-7	CASSYREGAYEQYF	TGTGCCAGCAGTTACCGCGAAGGGGCCTACGAGCAGTACTTC
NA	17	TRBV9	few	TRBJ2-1	CASSVSPRDSQSWEQFF	TGTGCCAGCAGCGTATCCCCTAGGGACTCTCAATCTTGGGAGCAGTTCTTC
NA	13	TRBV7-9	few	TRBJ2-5	CASSSLVQETQYF	TGTGCCAGCAGCTCGCTAGTCCAAGAGACCCAGTACTTC
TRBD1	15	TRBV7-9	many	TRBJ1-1	CASSLKGQGYAEAFF	TGTGCCAGCAGCTTAAAGGGACAGGGATACGCTGAAGCTTTCTTT